This T cell receptor (beta chain) was documented in a study of T cell responses to AZD1222 COVID-19 vaccine. Whole-study findings and limits: Baseline testing showed seropositivity in only a handful of AZD1222 recipients.

CDR1 is MDHEN, CDR2 SYDVKM, per germline. V was cut by 5 bases and J by 2 bases, with 19 bases left in between. This CDR3 is 16 amino acids long. Generated by immunoSEQ multiplex PCR, the TCRdb table keeps only in-frame clones and is missing some. The sample lists roughly 130,000 clones; 85% to 95% were seen once. Turning to this clone: The antigen remains unidentified.

Sample: peripheral blood, taken on day 0 of AZD1222 vaccination. This receptor was taken from an adult in good health. The chain is built from TRBV28 and TRBJ2-7; D is unresolved. In nucleotides, the CDR3 is TGTGCCAGCAGTCCTGCGGATTCAACCGGCCCCTACGAGCAGTACTTC. This translates into CASSPADSTGPYEQYF.